What follows are 17 T cell receptor beta chains derived from one specimen sequenced in a study of identical twins (TCRdb year 2016). Receptor amplification or capture employed 5' RACE. TCRdb records Illumina HiSeq 2000 as the sequencer. The public reads were reprocessed in TCRdb via fastp at Q25 and MiXCR, keeping in-frame beta chains. Here each entry gathers all rows of one CDR3 protein and keeps the most common genes and DNA. Recorded for this sample are about 480,000 distinct CDR3 sequences; 13% to 15% of them occurred a single time. The top ten constitute 0.52% of the sample. The data also belong to a second study, concerning yellow fever vaccine responses in identical twins.

Material: CD4+ T cells sorted from blood. The receptor set was obtained from a young woman in good health.

This clonotype came up a few times. V and J are TRBV20-1 and TRBJ2-7; the D gene is possibly TRBD1 (6 bases). Germline V lookup: CDR1 DFQATT, CDR2 SNEGSKA (reference sequence). V was shortened by 3 bases and J by 3 bases, with 15 bases between the two germline ends. The CDR3 contains 14 residues. The CDR3, as DNA: TGCAGTGCTAGTGGACAGTCTCGAGTCTACGAGCAGTACTTC. Protein sequence: CSASGQSRVYEQYF.

The V call is TRBV28, the J call TRBJ2-5, with D possibly being TRBD1 or TRBD2 (5 bases each). Per the germline V gene, CDR1 is MDHEN and CDR2 is SYDVKM. V was trimmed by 5 bases and J by 3 bases, leaving 16 bases between them. The CDR3 consists of 15 residues. The CDR3 DNA is TGTGCCAGCAGTGGCCTTGGGGGTATGAAAGAGACCCAGTACTTC. This gives the protein CASSGLGGMKETQYF. Looking up the rest from reference TRBV28 and TRBJ2-5 gives the full variable domain: DVKVTQSSRYLVKRTGEKVFLECVQDMDHENMFWYRQDPGLGLRLIYFSYDVKMKEKGDIPEGYSVSREKKERFSLILESASTNQTSMYLCASSGLGGMKETQYFGPGTRLLVL.

The V and J genes are TRBV18 and TRBJ2-1; 9 nucleotides match TRBD2. Germline CDR1 and CDR2: KGHSH and LQKENI. After removal of 6 bases from V and 7 bases from J, the junction contained 4 bases not matched to a gene. CDR3 size: 13 residues. For the CDR3, the DNA is TGTGCCAGCTCCGGACTAGCGTTAAATGAGCAGTTCTTC. It specifies CASSGLALNEQFF.

This clonotype appeared a few times. V is TRBV29-1 and J is TRBJ2-5, with D uncertain. The CDR3 loop spans 10 amino acids. CDR1 is SQVTM, CDR2 ANQGSEA, per germline. The V gene lost 3 bases and the J gene lost 6 bases, with 5 bases spanning the gap. The CDR3, as DNA: TGCAGCGTTGAGACGCAGACCCAGTACTTC. Its protein product is CSVETQTQYF. Looking up the rest from reference TRBV29-1 and TRBJ2-5 gives the full variable domain: SAVISQKPSRDICQRGTSLTIQCQVDSQVTMMFWYRQQPGQSLTLIATANQGSEATYESGFVIDKFPISRPNLTFSTLTVSNMSPEDSSIYLCSVETQTQYFGPGTRLLVL.

The gene calls are TRBV29-1 and TRBJ2-5, with 7 bases fitting TRBD1. The CDR3 has 13 amino acids. V trimming: 7 bases; J trimming: 4 bases; junction bases outside the gene matches: 9. CDR1 and CDR2 from the germline V gene are SQVTM and ANQGSEA. The CDR3 region has the DNA TGCAGCGGAACCGACAGGGTAGGAGAGACCCAGTACTTC. Protein product: CSGTDRVGETQYF.

This chain uses TRBV12-3 or TRBV12-4 with TRBJ1-2; D gene ambiguous. The CDR3 is 13 residues long. Trimming pared 5 bases from V and 0 bases from J, leaving 7 bases between. The CDR3 DNA reads TGTGCCAGCAGTAAACCTACTAACTATGGCTACACCTTC. This sequence encodes CASSKPTNYGYTF.

The chain recombines TRBV20-1 with TRBJ2-3; tentatively, D is TRBD1 or TRBD2 (5 bases each). The CDR3 is 14 amino acids. Between the trimmed V and J ends, which lost 2 bases and 3 bases, there was a span of 12 bases. Per the germline V gene, CDR1 is DFQATT and CDR2 is SNEGSKA (reference sequence). CDR3 bases: TGCAGTGCTAGACTCCCCGGGGCGACAGATACGCAGTATTTT. Encoded protein: CSARLPGATDTQYF.

This rearrangement joins TRBV7-2 to TRBJ2-7; D gene uncertain. The CDR3 contains 13 residues. Trimming stripped 0 bases from V and 9 bases from J, with 12 bases between. The germline CDR1 and CDR2 sequences are SGHTA and FQGNSA. The CDR3 protein is CASSLATDRWQYF. CDR3 coding DNA: TGTGCCAGCAGCTTAGCCACCGACCGCTGGCAGTACTTC.

This clonotype was picked up many times. V is TRBV7-2 and J is TRBJ1-1; no definite D call. Germline V gene sequence: CDR1 SGHTA, CDR2 FQGNSA. The ends were cut back, 3 bases at V and 1 base at J, with 9 bases in the middle. CDR3 length: 14 amino acids. The CDR3: CASSFSQTNTEAFF. CDR3 nucleotides: TGTGCCAGCAGCTTTTCACAGACGAACACTGAAGCTTTCTTT.

This clonotype was found many times. The chain is built from TRBV25-1 and TRBJ2-1, with D possibly called TRBD1 or TRBD2 (5 bases each). V lost 4 bases and J 7 bases, leaving 17 bases between the germline ends. The CDR3 loop spans 15 amino acids. Germline V gives CDR1 MGHDK, CDR2 SYGVNS. In nucleotides, the CDR3 is TGTGCCAGCAGTGCAAGAGGGGTAGTAGGGAATGAGCAGTTCTTC. This translates into CASSARGVVGNEQFF.

This clonotype was seen only a few times. This chain joins TRBV18 and TRBJ2-1; perhaps TRBD1 as D (6 bases). The CDR3 contains 17 residues. The ends were cut back, 5 bases at V and 4 bases at J, with 21 bases in the middle. Looked up from germline, CDR1 is KGHSH and CDR2 is LQKENI. CDR3 sequence: CASSGTYRALGYNEQFF. CDR3 in DNA: TGTGCCAGCTCAGGAACTTACAGGGCATTGGGATACAATGAGCAGTTCTTC.

The chain joins TRBV7-2 to TRBJ1-4; D is undetermined. Germline assignment: CDR1 SGHTA and CDR2 FQGNSA. V was pared by 0 bases and J by 3 bases, with 8 bases between. The CDR3 totals 15 residues. CDR3 loop: CASSLATRPNEKLFF. CDR3 sequence (DNA): TGTGCCAGCAGCTTAGCAACCAGACCTAATGAAAAACTGTTTTTT.

This clonotype came up a few times. Germline and junction disagree at one end, which may indicate a read error. This sequence joins TRBV4-2 and TRBJ1-1; D gene ambiguous. Germline lookup yields CDR1 LGHNA and CDR2 YNFKEQ. The length of the CDR3 is 16 residues. The CDR3 sequence is CASSQALAAMNAEAFF. In nucleotides, the CDR3 is TGTGCCAGCAGCCAGGCTCTAGCCGCTATGAACGCTGAAGCTTTCTTT.

The CDR3 region is CASSSRTSGNTGELFF. As DNA, the CDR3 is TGTGCCAGCAGCTCCCGGACTAGCGGGAACACCGGGGAGCTGTTTTTT. This chain connects TRBV7-2 to TRBJ2-2; TRBD2 matches at 10 bases. The CDR3 consists of 16 residues. Losses at the gene ends were 4 bases for V and 1 base for J; bases not matched to a gene: 3. Germline V gene sequence: CDR1 SGHTA, CDR2 FQGNSA.

The gene calls are TRBV20-1 and TRBJ2-7; D is possibly TRBD2 (7 bases). Germline loops: CDR1 DFQATT, CDR2 SNEGSKA (reference sequence). Trimming removed 6 bases at V and 3 bases at J, with 18 bases between. The CDR3 covers 14 residues. DNA of the CDR3: TGCAGTGCCGCTGAGGGGGGGGCTGGCTACGAGCAGTACTTC. This sequence encodes CSAAEGGAGYEQYF.

This clonotype was observed a few times. This sequence joins TRBV30 and TRBJ2-5; D not resolved. The ends were cut back, 5 bases at V and 4 bases at J, with 11 bases in the middle. The CDR3 is made up of 12 amino acids. Per germline, CDR1 GTSNPN and CDR2 SVGIG (reference sequence). This CDR3 is CAWAPGAETQYF. The CDR3 DNA sequence: TGTGCCTGGGCCCCGGGTGCAGAGACCCAGTACTTC.

This clonotype was detected only a few times. The chain is built from TRBV10-3 and TRBJ2-7; TRBD1 agrees at 7 bases. The CDR3 extends over 15 amino acids. Germline assignment: CDR1 ENHRY and CDR2 SYGVKD. Unmatched junction bases numbered 6, after V lost 2 bases and J lost 2 bases. CDR3 region: CAISELQGTPYEQYF. For the CDR3, the DNA is TGTGCCATCAGTGAGCTACAGGGGACCCCCTACGAGCAGTACTTC.